The present T cell receptor (beta chain) was sequenced within a study of cytomegalovirus exposure and HLA in healthy donors. Study-wide findings and caveats: A cluster of highly shared sequence variants was likely a sequencing artifact.

The PCR had 60 Vbeta and 13 Jbeta primers. TCRdb's copy holds only in-frame clones and misses some; the assay was immunoSEQ multiplex PCR. Of about 95,000 clones listed, approximately 72% are singletons. The CDR3 runs to 13 residues. The V and J ends lost 2 bases and 8 bases respectively, with 10 bases between them. Per the germline V gene, CDR1 is MNHEY and CDR2 is SVGAGI. Notes on this clone: No antigen is known for it.

The genes are TRBV6-5 and TRBJ2-1, with a possible D match to TRBD1 (5 bases). The sequencing sample was made of PBMCs. The origin of this receptor is a man aged 18 to 29 in good health and CMV-seropositive. This CDR3 reads CASSYHLQDEQFF. DNA of the CDR3: TGTGCCAGCAGTTACCACCTACAGGATGAGCAGTTCTTC.